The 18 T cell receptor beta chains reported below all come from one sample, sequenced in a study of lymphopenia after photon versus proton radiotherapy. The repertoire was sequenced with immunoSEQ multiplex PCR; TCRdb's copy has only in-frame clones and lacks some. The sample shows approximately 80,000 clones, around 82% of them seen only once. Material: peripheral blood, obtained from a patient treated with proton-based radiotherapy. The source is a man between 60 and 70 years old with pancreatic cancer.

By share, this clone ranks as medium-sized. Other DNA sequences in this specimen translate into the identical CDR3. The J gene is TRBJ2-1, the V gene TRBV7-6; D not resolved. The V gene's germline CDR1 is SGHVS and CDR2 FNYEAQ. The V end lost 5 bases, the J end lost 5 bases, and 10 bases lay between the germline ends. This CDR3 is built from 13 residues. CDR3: CASSLPPDNEQFF. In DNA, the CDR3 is TGTGCCAGCAGCCTCCCACCGGACAATGAGCAGTTCTTC.

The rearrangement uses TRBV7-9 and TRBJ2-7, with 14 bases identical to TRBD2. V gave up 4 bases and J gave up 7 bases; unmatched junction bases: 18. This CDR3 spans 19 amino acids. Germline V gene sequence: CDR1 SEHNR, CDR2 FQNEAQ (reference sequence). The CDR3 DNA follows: TGTGCCAGCAGCTCCGACTTGGGACTAGCGGGAGCCACACCACGGGAGCAGTACTTC. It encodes CASSSDLGLAGATPREQYF.

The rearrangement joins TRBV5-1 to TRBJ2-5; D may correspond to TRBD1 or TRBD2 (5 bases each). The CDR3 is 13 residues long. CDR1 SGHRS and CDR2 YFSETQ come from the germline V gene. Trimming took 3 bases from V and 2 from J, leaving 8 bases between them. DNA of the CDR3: TGCGCCAGCAGCTCGGGGCCTCAAGAGACCCAGTACTTC. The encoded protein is CASSSGPQETQYF.

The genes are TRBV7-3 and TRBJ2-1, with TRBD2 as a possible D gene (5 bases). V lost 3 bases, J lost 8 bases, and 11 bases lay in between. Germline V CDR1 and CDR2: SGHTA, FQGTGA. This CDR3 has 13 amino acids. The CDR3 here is CASSLGVSHEQFF. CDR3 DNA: TGTGCCAGCAGCTTGGGAGTAAGCCATGAGCAGTTCTTC.

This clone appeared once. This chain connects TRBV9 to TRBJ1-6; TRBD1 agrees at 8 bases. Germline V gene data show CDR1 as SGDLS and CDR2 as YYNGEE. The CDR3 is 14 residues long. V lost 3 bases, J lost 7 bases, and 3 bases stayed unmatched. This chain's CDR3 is CASSADRANSPLHF. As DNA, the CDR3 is TGTGCCAGCAGCGCGGACAGGGCGAATTCACCCCTCCACTTT.

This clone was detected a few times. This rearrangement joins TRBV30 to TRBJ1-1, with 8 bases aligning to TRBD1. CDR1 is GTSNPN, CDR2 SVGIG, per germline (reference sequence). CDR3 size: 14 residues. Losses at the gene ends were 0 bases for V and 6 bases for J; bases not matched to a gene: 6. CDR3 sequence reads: CAWSVLTGASEAFF. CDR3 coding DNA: TGTGCCTGGAGTGTACTGACAGGGGCATCTGAAGCTTTCTTT.

CDR3 nucleotide sequence: TGTGCCAGCAGCTACAGACGACAGACCTACGAGCAGTACTTC. This translates into CASSYRRQTYEQYF. The chain couples TRBV11-2 to TRBJ2-7, with D maybe TRBD1 (5 bases). This CDR3 is built from 14 residues. Germline loops: CDR1 SGHAT, CDR2 FQNNGV. Deletions cut 4 bases from V and 2 bases from J, with 12 bases between.

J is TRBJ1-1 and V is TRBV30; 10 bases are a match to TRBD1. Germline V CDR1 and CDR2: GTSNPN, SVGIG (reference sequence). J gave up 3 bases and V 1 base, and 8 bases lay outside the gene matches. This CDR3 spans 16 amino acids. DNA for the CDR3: TGTGCCTGGAGTGGACAGGGGGCTGGCTCGGACACTGAAGCTTTCTTT. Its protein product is CAWSGQGAGSDTEAFF.

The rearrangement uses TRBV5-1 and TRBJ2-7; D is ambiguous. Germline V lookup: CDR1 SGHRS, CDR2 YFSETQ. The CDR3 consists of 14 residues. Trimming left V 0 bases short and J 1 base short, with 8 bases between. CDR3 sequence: CASSLEDGSYEQYF. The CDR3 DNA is TGCGCCAGCAGCTTGGAGGACGGGTCCTACGAGCAGTACTTC. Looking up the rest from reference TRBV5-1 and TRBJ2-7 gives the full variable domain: KAGVTQTPRYLIKTRGQQVTLSCSPISGHRSVSWYQQTPGQGLQFLFEYFSETQRNKGNFPGRFSGRQFSNSRSEMNVSTLELGDSALYLCASSLEDGSYEQYFGPGTRLTVT.

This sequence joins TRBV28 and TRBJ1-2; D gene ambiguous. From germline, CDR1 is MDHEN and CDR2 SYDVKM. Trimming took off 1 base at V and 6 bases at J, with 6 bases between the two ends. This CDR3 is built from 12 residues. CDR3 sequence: CASSLLGNGYTF. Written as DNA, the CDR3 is TGTGCCAGCAGTTTATTAGGGAATGGCTACACCTTC.

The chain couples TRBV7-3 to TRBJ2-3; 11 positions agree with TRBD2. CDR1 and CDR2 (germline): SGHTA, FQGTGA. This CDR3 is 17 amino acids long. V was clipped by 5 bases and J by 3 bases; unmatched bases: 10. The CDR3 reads CASSPYRLAGRTDTQYF. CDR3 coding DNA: TGTGCCAGCAGCCCTTACCGACTAGCGGGAAGGACAGATACGCAGTATTTT.

CDR3 sequence reads: CASTLNGEGQSYEQYF. The CDR3 region has the DNA TGTGCCAGCACCCTGAACGGGGAAGGCCAATCCTACGAGCAGTACTTC. V and J are TRBV28 and TRBJ2-7; perhaps TRBD2 as D (5 bases). This CDR3 comprises 16 residues. CDR1 MDHEN and CDR2 SYDVKM come from the germline V gene. Trimming took off 7 bases at V and 1 base at J, with 20 bases between the two ends.

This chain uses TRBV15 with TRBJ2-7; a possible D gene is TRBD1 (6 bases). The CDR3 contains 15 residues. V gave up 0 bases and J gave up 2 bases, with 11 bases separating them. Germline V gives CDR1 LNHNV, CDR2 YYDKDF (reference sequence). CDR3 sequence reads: CATSRDSQGTYEQYF. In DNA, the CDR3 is TGTGCCACCAGCAGAGATTCTCAGGGGACCTACGAGCAGTACTTC.

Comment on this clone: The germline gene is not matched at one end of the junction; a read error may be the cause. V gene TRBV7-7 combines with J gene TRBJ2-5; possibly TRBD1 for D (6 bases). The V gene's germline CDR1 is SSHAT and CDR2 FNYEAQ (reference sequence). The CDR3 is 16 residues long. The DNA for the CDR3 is TGTGCTAGCAGCTTAGGGGCCCAAGGGAGCTCAGGGGCCCAGTACTTC. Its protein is CASSLGAQGSSGAQYF.

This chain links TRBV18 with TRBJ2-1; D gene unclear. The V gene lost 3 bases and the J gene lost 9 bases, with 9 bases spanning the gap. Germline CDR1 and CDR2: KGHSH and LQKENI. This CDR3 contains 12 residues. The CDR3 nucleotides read TGTGCCAGCTCACCGTACATGAGTGAGCAGTTCTTC. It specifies CASSPYMSEQFF.

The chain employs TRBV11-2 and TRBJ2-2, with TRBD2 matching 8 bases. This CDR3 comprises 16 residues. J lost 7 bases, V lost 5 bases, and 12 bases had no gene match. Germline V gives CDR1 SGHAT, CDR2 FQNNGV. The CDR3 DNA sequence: TGTGCCAGCAGCCGACCCGGGGGGGTGTACGGCGGGGAGCTGTTTTTT. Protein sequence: CASSRPGGVYGGELFF.

The CDR3 region has the DNA TGTGCCAGCGCCGCGGACCCGAGGGTTTTCGAGCAGTACTTC. Protein: CASAADPRVFEQYF. V is TRBV27 and J is TRBJ2-7; the D gene is possibly TRBD2 (5 bases). The CDR3 length is 14 residues. The germline V and J ends were trimmed by 8 bases and 6 bases, with 20 bases remaining between them. Germline CDR1 is MNHEY and CDR2 is SMNVEV (reference sequence).

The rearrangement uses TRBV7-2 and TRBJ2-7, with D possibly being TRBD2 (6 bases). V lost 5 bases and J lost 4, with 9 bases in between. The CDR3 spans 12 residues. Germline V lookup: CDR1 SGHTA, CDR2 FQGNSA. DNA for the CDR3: TGTGCCAGCAGCCAGACTAGATACGAGCAGTACTTC. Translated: CASSQTRYEQYF.